A selection of T cell receptor beta chains follows, all from one sample in a study of blood T cell repertoires in COVID-19. Sequencing used immunoSEQ multiplex PCR; TCRdb keeps in-frame clones, though not all of them. The table records approximately 50,000 clones, around 80% of them present only once. The sample was peripheral blood. The source is a woman older than 75 with COVID-19, enrolled during active disease. CDR3s include the opening cysteine and the closing phenylalanine or tryptophan. The order of the fields is CDR3 protein, V gene, J gene, D gene. D genes are given only for firm matches.

CASSPGIHF	TRBV23-1	TRBJ2-4	-
CASSYHTGGETQYF	TRBV6-6	TRBJ2-5	TRBD1
CASSLSRGGVTF	TRBV9	TRBJ1-2	-
CASSAEGGLSYGYTF	TRBV6-4	TRBJ1-2	-
CASSLGTQTHRELFF	TRBV3-1/TRBV3-2	TRBJ2-2	-
CASSSGRGTDTQYF	TRBV5-1	TRBJ2-3	TRBD2
CASSLLTSGNHEQFF	TRBV5-1	TRBJ2-1	TRBD2
CASSTQREFLASTDTQYF	TRBV5-6	TRBJ2-3	TRBD2
CASSREGTNTGELFF	TRBV19	TRBJ2-2	TRBD2
CAISRTDIAGELFF	TRBV10-3	TRBJ2-2	-
CASSLMGAGAAKNIQYF	TRBV7-2	TRBJ2-4	TRBD2
CSVGSGTGELFF	TRBV29-1	TRBJ2-2	-
CASSHMNGRAAFF	TRBV14	TRBJ2-1	TRBD2